The present T cell receptor (beta chain) was sequenced within a study of shared clonotypes between healthy human individuals. As to this clone: Its target is not known.

General study points: Incompleteness in sorted-subset sequencing, despite large depth, was shown by rarefaction. The study generally estimated greater richness for naive than memory subsets. The naive CD4 repertoires of several donors were compared, and approximately 5% of clonotypes were shared.

Approximately 210 ng DNA, around 30,000 T cell genomes, went into each sorted-subset replicate PCR. This table comes from immunoSEQ multiplex PCR, and its TCRdb copy is limited to in-frame clones, with some not included. The table lists around 700,000 clones, approximately 79% of them singletons. This sequence originates from a woman aged 25 to 39 in good health. Sequenced sample: memory CD4+ T cells sorted from blood. This sample's subset: CD45RA-negative fraction.

Here the CDR3 DNA reads TGTGCCAGCACCCAGGGTATTGGCAATCAGCCCCAGCATTTT. It is translated as CASTQGIGNQPQHF. The chain joins TRBV6-6 to TRBJ1-5; TRBD1 is a possible D gene (5 bases). The CDR3 runs 14 residues. V lost 7 bases and J 2 bases, leaving 12 bases between the germline ends. The germline CDR1 and CDR2 sequences are MNHNY and SVGAGI (reference sequence).